Here is one T cell receptor beta chain with its context. The V end was cut by 4 bases, the J end by 6 bases, with 16 bases between. The CDR3 runs to 14 residues. CDR1 is MNHEY and CDR2 is SVGEGT in the germline V gene. These data come from a study of T cell responses to AZD1222 COVID-19 vaccine. Produced via immunoSEQ multiplex PCR; TCRdb's table is partial and in-frame only. The profile covers around 140,000 clones, with 89% appearing a single time and 6.3% taken by the ten largest. This sequence was found in an adult in good health. This sample comprised peripheral blood, obtained on day 0 of AZD1222 vaccination. J is TRBJ2-7 and V is TRBV6-2 or TRBV6-3, with D perhaps matching TRBD1 (5 bases). The CDR3 is CASSFPSPGREQYF. CDR3 bases: TGTGCCAGCAGTTTCCCATCCCCAGGGCGCGAGCAGTACTTC.